This is a list of T cell receptor beta chains from one sample in a study of naive and memory T cell subsets. TCRdb re-called the UMI-ligation and nested PCR reads with MiXCR, one entry per CDR3 protein. In the table there are around 110,000 distinct CDR3 sequences, 35% to 40% of which are singletons. Specimen: central memory CD4+ T cells from blood. The receptors here all came from a human donor in good health. The conserved cysteine and the conserved F or W are not part of the CDR3 here.

V	CDR3
TRBV12-3/TRBV12-4	ASSLVGLVTDTQY
TRBV5-1	ASSLEGVGGYT
TRBV7-7	ASSGDGRQETQY
TRBV28	ASSSTRKLF
TRBV20-1	SASSPSVSYNEQF
TRBV28	ASSLAGGPVNEQF
TRBV2	ASSEGIVNTGELF
TRBV16	ASSQLETQY
TRBV5-1	ASSGDYSYEQY
TRBV18	ASSPQLHETQY
TRBV5-5	ASSPRLAGEDEQF
TRBV6-6	ATGQARDTQY
TRBV20-1	SAPFRRLAVVDTQY
TRBV2	ATTDAYNEQF
TRBV7-2	ASSLRLLAGASYNEQF
TRBV9	ASSVDTFPTGELF
TRBV4-3	ASIRLAEGPALF
TRBV9	ASSQTTDTQY
TRBV28	ASSQTGGASGANVLT
TRBV6-1	ASSETSGSTYNEQF
TRBV28	ASSPPRQGISQPQH
TRBV5-1	ASSSDSTAKNIQY
TRBV7-9	ASSLSISNQPQH
TRBV5-4	ASSLLASSGQGARGVYEQY
TRBV29-1	SVWTEVDGELF
TRBV28	ASRPPGTGGNQETQY
TRBV20-1	SARNRDRGHYQPQH
TRBV12-3/TRBV12-4	ASSFYYGYT
TRBV28	ASSLWGDLREQF
TRBV18	ASSPRQGLTEAF
TRBV3-1	ASSPLSGADLNYGYT
TRBV3-1	ASSPRDIIYNEQF
TRBV12-5	ASSGALFGEQF
TRBV10-3	AISTGLAASVQY
TRBV29-1	SVEGAVGTEIYGYT
TRBV14	ASSQDLMGRPPDTQY